The 25 T cell receptor beta chains below come from one sample, sequenced in a study of siplizumab effects on memory and regulatory T cells. The table came from immunoSEQ multiplex PCR; TCRdb's copy has only in-frame clones and leaves some out. The sample carries over 100,000 clones, just over 90% recorded once. Sequencing was performed on Tregs sorted from blood. These receptors originate from a human donor in good health.

This chain links TRBV9 with TRBJ1-2; D not resolved. Germline loops: CDR1 SGDLS, CDR2 YYNGEE. CDR3 length: 13 amino acids. Trimming took off 1 base at V and 5 bases at J, with 9 bases between the two ends. This CDR3 reads CASSVTGVYGYTF. CDR3 nucleotide sequence: TGTGCCAGCAGCGTAACCGGCGTTTATGGCTACACCTTC.

The chain links TRBV19 to TRBJ2-7, with D possibly matching TRBD2 (5 bases). This CDR3 spans 13 amino acids. Trimming removed 6 bases from V and 1 base from J, with 10 bases in between. Per the germline V gene, CDR1 is LNHDA and CDR2 is SQIVND (reference sequence). CDR3: CASRDLRSYEQYF. CDR3 coding DNA: TGTGCCAGTAGGGACTTACGATCCTACGAGCAGTACTTC.

The genes are TRBV19 and TRBJ1-2; the D gene is possibly TRBD1 (5 bases). The CDR3 spans 14 residues. Germline assignment: CDR1 LNHDA and CDR2 SQIVND (reference sequence). The germline V and J ends were trimmed by 4 bases and 6 bases, with 15 bases remaining between them. CDR3 residues: CASSTRGVMHGYTF. DNA for the CDR3: TGTGCCAGTAGTACCCGGGGCGTAATGCATGGCTACACCTTC.

This chain connects TRBV2 to TRBJ1-1; TRBD1 might be the D (6 bases). Germline-derived CDR1 and CDR2 are SNHLY and FYNNEI. V was cut by 8 bases and J by 5 bases, with 18 bases left in between. The CDR3 totals 14 residues. This chain's CDR3 is CASSGTPVGTEAFF. The DNA of the CDR3 is TGTGCCAGCTCCGGGACACCGGTTGGGACTGAAGCTTTCTTT.

This rearrangement joins TRBV6-5 to TRBJ2-3; D uncertain. This CDR3 spans 13 amino acids. V was trimmed by 5 bases and J by 0 bases, leaving 6 bases between them. Germline CDR1 is MNHEY and CDR2 is SVGAGI. CDR3 in amino acids: CASSRISTDTQYF. The DNA of the CDR3 is TGTGCCAGCAGTCGAATTAGCACAGATACGCAGTATTTT.

V and J are TRBV5-1 and TRBJ1-2; 9 bases are a match to TRBD1. CDR3 length: 16 amino acids. V was pared by 3 bases and J by 6 bases, with 12 bases of the junction left unmatched. Germline CDR1 SGHRS, CDR2 YFSETQ. CDR3 DNA sequence: TGCGCCAGCAGCTGGCTAGACAGGGGGGGAGTTAATGGCTACACCTTC. Translation: CASSWLDRGGVNGYTF.

The J gene is TRBJ2-2, the V gene TRBV6-4; D uncertain. V was cut by 7 bases and J by 4 bases, with 7 bases left in between. Germline V gene sequence: CDR1 MRHNA, CDR2 SNTAGT. The CDR3 is 12 residues long. This CDR3 is CASKGSTGELFF. CDR3 nucleotide sequence: TGTGCCAGCAAGGGTAGCACCGGGGAGCTGTTTTTT.

This sequence joins TRBV5-6 and TRBJ2-7; D remains ambiguous. The CDR3 covers 15 residues. V was cut by 4 bases and J by 6 bases, with 20 bases left in between. Germline V gene data show CDR1 as SGHDT and CDR2 as YYEEEE. The CDR3 reads CASSGYFLRSGEQYF. The CDR3 nucleotides are TGTGCCAGCAGCGGGTACTTCCTCCGTTCGGGCGAGCAGTACTTC.

V and J are TRBV5-6 and TRBJ2-7; 10 bases match TRBD1. V lost 5 bases to trimming and J lost 3 bases; unmatched junction nucleotides: 5. The CDR3 loop spans 14 amino acids. Per germline, CDR1 SGHDT and CDR2 YYEEEE. In DNA, the CDR3 is TGTGCCAGCAGTTTTGGACAGGGGGTCTACGAGCAGTACTTC. This gives the protein CASSFGQGVYEQYF.

This chain links TRBV19 with TRBJ2-7, with TRBD1 matching over 8 bases. This CDR3 is 13 amino acids long. From germline, CDR1 is LNHDA and CDR2 SQIVND (reference sequence). With 7 bases clipped from V and 2 bases from J, the junction kept 4 bases outside the gene matches. The CDR3 spells CASTSTGAYEQYF. In DNA form, the CDR3 reads TGTGCCAGTACCTCGACAGGGGCCTACGAGCAGTACTTC.

V and J are TRBV27 and TRBJ2-1; either TRBD1 or TRBD2 may supply D (6 bases each). The germline V gene encodes CDR1 MNHEY and CDR2 SMNVEV (reference sequence). V gave up 4 bases and J gave up 8 bases, with 18 bases separating them. This CDR3 is 15 amino acids long. CDR3 sequence (DNA): TGTGCCAGCAGTTCGGGACTTCTGGGGGCCCATGAGCAGTTCTTC. This encodes CASSSGLLGAHEQFF.

This clone was counted a single time. J is TRBJ1-2 and V is TRBV15, with no clear D. The V end was cut by 3 bases, the J end by 2 bases, with 7 bases between. Germline V gives CDR1 LNHNV, CDR2 YYDKDF (reference sequence). CDR3 length: 13 residues. The CDR3 loop reads CATSRDSNYGYTF. The CDR3 DNA is TGTGCCACCAGCAGGGATTCCAACTATGGCTACACCTTC.

This clone has just one count. This rearrangement joins TRBV28 to TRBJ1-5; D ambiguous. Trimming shortened V by 5 bases and J by 0 bases, and 11 bases separated the two germline ends. In germline, CDR1 is MDHEN, CDR2 SYDVKM. The CDR3 consists of 15 residues. DNA for the CDR3: TGTGCCAGCAGTACCGGAGGCTATAGCAATCAGCCCCAGCATTTT. It codes for CASSTGGYSNQPQHF.

The CDR3 loop is CASSEQESYGYTF. In DNA, the CDR3 is TGTGCCAGCAGTGAACAGGAGTCCTATGGCTACACCTTC. This chain joins TRBV2 and TRBJ1-2; D is unclear. Trimming removed 2 bases at V and 4 bases at J, with 8 bases between. The CDR3 spans 13 residues. Germline CDR1 is SNHLY and CDR2 is FYNNEI.

V is TRBV5-1 and J is TRBJ2-5; TRBD2 matches 12 bases. The CDR3 length is 15 residues. Germline loops: CDR1 SGHRS, CDR2 YFSETQ. Germline trimming cut 1 base from V and 5 bases from J; bases unmatched to any gene: 3. Here the CDR3 reads CASSLIGLAGETQYF. CDR3 in DNA: TGCGCCAGCAGCTTGATAGGACTAGCGGGGGAGACCCAGTACTTC. Filled out from reference TRBV5-1 and TRBJ2-5, the complete variable domain reads KAGVTQTPRYLIKTRGQQVTLSCSPISGHRSVSWYQQTPGQGLQFLFEYFSETQRNKGNFPGRFSGRQFSNSRSEMNVSTLELGDSALYLCASSLIGLAGETQYFGPGTRLLVL.

This chain joins TRBV18 and TRBJ1-1; D remains unclear. Germline V gene sequence: CDR1 KGHSH, CDR2 LQKENI. The germline V and J ends were trimmed by 4 bases and 1 base, with 7 bases remaining between them. CDR3 size: 13 residues. The CDR3 here is CASSLGQNTEAFF. Here the CDR3 DNA reads TGTGCCAGCTCACTAGGGCAGAACACTGAAGCTTTCTTT.

As DNA, the CDR3 is TGCAGCGTGGGCGGGGTGGCCTATAGGGCCCAGTACTTC. This translates into CSVGGVAYRAQYF. The chain combines TRBV29-1 with TRBJ2-5; the D gene is possibly TRBD2 (6 bases). The germline CDR1 and CDR2 sequences are SQVTM and ANQGSEA. Trimming left V 6 bases short and J 9 bases short, with 20 bases between. CDR3 length: 13 residues.

This clone was observed a few times. The chain recombines TRBV5-4 with TRBJ2-3; no reliable D call. The CDR3 runs to 14 residues. The V end lost 0 bases, the J end lost 6 bases, and 11 bases lay between the germline ends. CDR1 SGHNT and CDR2 YYREEE come from the germline V gene (reference sequence). CDR3 residues: CASSLGVGIDTQYF. CDR3 DNA sequence: TGTGCCAGCAGCTTGGGTGTGGGGATTGATACGCAGTATTTT.

The V gene is TRBV19, the J gene TRBJ2-1, with D perhaps matching TRBD2 (6 bases). From germline, CDR1 is LNHDA and CDR2 SQIVND (reference sequence). The CDR3 is 15 residues long. The V end was cut by 6 bases, the J end by 8 bases, with 20 bases between. The CDR3 loop reads CASSTGLRSRDEQFF. Written as DNA, the CDR3 is TGTGCCAGTAGCACGGGACTCCGCAGCCGGGATGAGCAGTTCTTC.

V is TRBV5-1 and J is TRBJ1-1; maybe TRBD1 (6 bases). Germline CDR1 and CDR2: SGHRS and YFSETQ. This CDR3 has 16 residues. The V end lost 0 bases, the J end lost 1 base, and 13 bases lay between the germline ends. The CDR3 sequence is CASSLEGTHKNTEAFF. Here the CDR3 DNA reads TGCGCCAGCAGCTTGGAGGGGACACATAAGAACACTGAAGCTTTCTTT.

The chain's CDR3 is CSARAIGEQYF. The CDR3 nucleotides read TGCAGTGCTAGGGCTATTGGGGAGCAGTACTTC. The chain joins TRBV20-1 to TRBJ2-7; D is uncertain. Germline loops: CDR1 DFQATT, CDR2 SNEGSKA (reference sequence). The germline V and J ends were trimmed by 3 bases and 7 bases, with 10 bases remaining between them. The CDR3 contains 11 residues.

V usage is TRBV11-2 and J usage is TRBJ1-1; D remains unclear. The CDR3 spans 15 residues. Germline values: CDR1 SGHAT, CDR2 FQNNGV. The V and J ends lost 5 bases and 0 bases respectively, with 13 bases between them. The CDR3 reads CASSPISALNTEAFF. The CDR3 DNA reads TGTGCCAGCAGCCCCATATCGGCCCTGAACACTGAAGCTTTCTTT.

The V call is TRBV7-9, the J call TRBJ2-7; perhaps TRBD1 as D (5 bases). Per germline, CDR1 SEHNR and CDR2 FQNEAQ (reference sequence). The CDR3 runs 15 residues. Between the trimmed V and J ends, which lost 0 bases and 4 bases, there was a span of 13 bases. CDR3 DNA sequence: TGTGCCAGCAGCTTAGCAGGGGCTAGACTTTACGAGCAGTACTTC. This translates into CASSLAGARLYEQYF.

The chain carries TRBV7-9 and TRBJ2-1, with TRBD1 as a possible D gene (6 bases). The CDR3 covers 16 residues. Germline CDR1 and CDR2: SEHNR and FQNEAQ (reference sequence). Trimming stripped 0 bases from V and 4 bases from J, with 13 bases between. The CDR3 spells CASSLAVKGTYNEQFF. CDR3 DNA: TGTGCCAGCAGCTTAGCGGTCAAGGGGACATACAATGAGCAGTTCTTC. The full variable domain, completed using reference TRBV7-9 and TRBJ2-1, is DTGVSQNPRHKITKRGQNVTFRCDPISEHNRLYWYRQTLGQGPEFLTYFQNEAQLEKSRLLSDRFSAERPKGSFSTLEIQRTEQGDSAMYLCASSLAVKGTYNEQFFGPGTRLTVL.

V and J are TRBV19 and TRBJ1-2, with D possibly matching TRBD1 (6 bases). With 2 bases removed from V and 4 bases from J, the gap between germline ends came to 26 bases. The CDR3 consists of 19 residues. The germline V gene has CDR1 LNHDA and CDR2 SQIVND (reference sequence). The CDR3 region has the DNA TGTGCCAGTAGTATATTAACTTTCGCTACAGGGTCTAGCTCCTATGGCTACACCTTC. Its translation is CASSILTFATGSSSYGYTF.